This T cell receptor beta chain comes out of a study of CD8 T cells in ankylosing spondylitis (dated 2017 in TCRdb). General notes on the study: To find TCR variants linked to disease, the study profiled T cell receptor beta repertoires in ankylosing spondylitis patients and healthy donors. The full study cohort comprised 20 to 25 ankylosing spondylitis patients and 110 or so healthy donors. Peripheral blood was sampled, and synovial fluid was additionally collected from ankylosing spondylitis patients.

There are 17 amino acids in the CDR3, from cysteine to phenylalanine inclusive. Only the CDR3 DNA is retained, 51 bases long and in frame from the first base. V loses 0 bases at its end and J loses 6 bases; junction bases beyond the gene matches: 5. CDR1 and CDR2 were assigned from the germline V gene (reference sequence) as LGHDT and YNNKEL. Regarding this clonotype: Its specific antigen is unknown. Per-base quality was not reported, and no clone a single base away is much larger than it.

The sequencer was an Illumina HiSeq 2500. Quantitative 5'-RACE with molecular barcodes was the method used to prepare the TCR beta libraries. In the authors' own workflow: To identify disease-linked TCR variants, a new computational method was used, one built on a probabilistic model of VDJ rearrangement. The public reads were reanalyzed by TCRdb: fastp trimming at Q25, MiXCR alignment, in-frame beta chains only. Records with the same CDR3 protein are collapsed into one entry carrying the most frequent genes and DNA. These V and J calls derive from TCRdb rather than the authors' analysis. Within this sample are fewer than 250,000 distinct CDR3 sequences, with about 17% of them counted one time only. About two fifths of the sample lies in the top ten. Study-wide conclusions, independent of this receptor: A TCR beta motif of about 8 highly homologous amino acid variants appeared characteristic of blood from ankylosing spondylitis patients. Significant enrichment of the disease-linked clones was reported in matched synovial fluid samples from ankylosing spondylitis patients. The disease-linked clones had a CD8+ phenotype and were found at relatively low frequencies in peripheral blood. Some motif variants had previously been reported in the synovial fluid and blood of reactive arthritis patients, which suggests shared mechanisms of disease initiation.

Recombination joined TRBV3-1 with TRBJ2-3; 14 bases in between match TRBD2. The sequencing sample was made of blood, either unsorted or a sorted T cell fraction (not recorded which). This sequence was found in a male donor with ankylosing spondylitis. The CDR3 amino acid sequence is: CASSQDRLAGGQDTQYF. The sequenced DNA is TGTGCCAGCAGCCAAGACCGACTAGCGGGGGGGCAGGATACGCAGTATTTT.